This TCR beta chain was found in a study of blood T cell repertoires in COVID-19. Looking at the study overall: T cells, B-cell-depleted T cells, or PBMCs provided the cDNA or gDNA that served as material.

The CDR3 spans 13 residues. Looked up from germline, CDR1 is MNHEY and CDR2 is SMNVEV (reference sequence). V lost 0 bases to trimming and J lost 5 bases, with 5 bases between them. During active infection, Seattle patients enrolled and were then monitored through disease. Original methodology: Reference gene primers were amplified, and this amplification served to estimate nucleated cell counts. Assay: immunoSEQ multiplex PCR; the TCRdb copy retains only in-frame clones and omits some. From that table come the V and J calls and clone size; the DNA was used to work out D and trimming. This sample has 87,000 or so clones, with about nine tenths found just once.

The receptor's source is a man between 18 and 35 years old with COVID-19, enrolled during active disease. Sequencing was performed on peripheral blood. The chain recombines TRBV27 with TRBJ2-1; D gene ambiguous. CDR3 in DNA: TGTGCCAGCAGTTTATCCAGAAACAATGAGCAGTTCTTC. The encoded protein is CASSLSRNNEQFF.